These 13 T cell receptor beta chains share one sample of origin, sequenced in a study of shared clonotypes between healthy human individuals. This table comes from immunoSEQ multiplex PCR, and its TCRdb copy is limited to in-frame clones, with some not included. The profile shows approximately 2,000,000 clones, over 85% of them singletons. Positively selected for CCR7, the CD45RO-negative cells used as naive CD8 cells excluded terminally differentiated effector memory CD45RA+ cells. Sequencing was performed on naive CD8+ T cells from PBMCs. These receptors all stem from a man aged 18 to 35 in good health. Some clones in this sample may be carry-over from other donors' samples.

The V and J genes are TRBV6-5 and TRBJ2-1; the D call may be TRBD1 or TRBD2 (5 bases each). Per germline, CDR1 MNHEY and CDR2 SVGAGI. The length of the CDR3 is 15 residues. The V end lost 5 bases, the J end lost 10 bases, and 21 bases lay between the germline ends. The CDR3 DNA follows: TGTGCCAGCAGTCAATCCCGGGGCCTAACCGAGGAGCAGTTCTTC. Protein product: CASSQSRGLTEEQFF.

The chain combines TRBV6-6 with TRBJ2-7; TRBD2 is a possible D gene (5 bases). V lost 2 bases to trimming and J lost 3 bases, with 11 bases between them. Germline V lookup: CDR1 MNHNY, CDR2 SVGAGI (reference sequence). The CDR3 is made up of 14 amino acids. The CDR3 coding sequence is TGTGCCAGCAGTTACCCCCAAGCGGTCTACGAGCAGTACTTC. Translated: CASSYPQAVYEQYF.

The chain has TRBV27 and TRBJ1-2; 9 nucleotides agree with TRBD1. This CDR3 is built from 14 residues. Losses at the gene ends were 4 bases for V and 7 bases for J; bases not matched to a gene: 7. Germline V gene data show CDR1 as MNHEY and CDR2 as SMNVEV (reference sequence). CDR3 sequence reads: CASSSTGGAGGYTF. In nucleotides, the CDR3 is TGTGCCAGCAGTTCCACAGGGGGCGCGGGTGGCTACACCTTC.

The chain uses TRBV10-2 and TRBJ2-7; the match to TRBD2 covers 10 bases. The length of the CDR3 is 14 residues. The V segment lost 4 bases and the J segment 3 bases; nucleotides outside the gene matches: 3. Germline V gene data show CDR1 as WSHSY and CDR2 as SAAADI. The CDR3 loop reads CASSGLAGGYEQYF. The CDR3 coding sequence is TGCGCCAGCAGTGGACTAGCGGGCGGCTACGAGCAGTACTTC.

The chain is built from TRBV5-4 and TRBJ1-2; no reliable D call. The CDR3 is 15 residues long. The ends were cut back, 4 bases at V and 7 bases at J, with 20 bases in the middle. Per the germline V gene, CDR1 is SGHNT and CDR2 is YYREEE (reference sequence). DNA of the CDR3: TGTGCCAGCAGCCCCAGGACCCTCGTTTTGGGTGGCTACACCTTC. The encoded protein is CASSPRTLVLGGYTF. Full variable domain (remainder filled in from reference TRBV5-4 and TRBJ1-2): ETGVTQSPTHLIKTRGQQVTLRCSSQSGHNTVSWYQQALGQGPQFIFQYYREEENGRGNFPPRFSGLQFPNYSSELNVNALELDDSALYLCASSPRTLVLGGYTFGSGTRLTVV.

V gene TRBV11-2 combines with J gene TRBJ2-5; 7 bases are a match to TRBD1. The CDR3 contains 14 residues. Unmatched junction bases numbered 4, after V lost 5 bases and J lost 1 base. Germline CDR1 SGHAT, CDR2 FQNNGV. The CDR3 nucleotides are TGTGCCAGCAGCCATAGGGACAGCCAAGAGACCCAGTACTTC. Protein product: CASSHRDSQETQYF.

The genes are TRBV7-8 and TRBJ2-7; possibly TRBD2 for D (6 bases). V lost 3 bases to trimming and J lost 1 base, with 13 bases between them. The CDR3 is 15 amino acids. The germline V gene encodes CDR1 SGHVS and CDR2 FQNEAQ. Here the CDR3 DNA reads TGTGCCAGCAGCTTTCCCGGGACTGAGTCCTACGAGCAGTACTTC. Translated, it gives CASSFPGTESYEQYF.

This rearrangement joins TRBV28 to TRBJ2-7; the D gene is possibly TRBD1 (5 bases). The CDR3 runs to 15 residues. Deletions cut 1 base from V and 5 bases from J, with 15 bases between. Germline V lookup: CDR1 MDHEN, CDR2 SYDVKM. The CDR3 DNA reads TGTGCCAGCAGTTTATCTTTCGGCAGGGTTGACGAGCAGTACTTC. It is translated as CASSLSFGRVDEQYF.

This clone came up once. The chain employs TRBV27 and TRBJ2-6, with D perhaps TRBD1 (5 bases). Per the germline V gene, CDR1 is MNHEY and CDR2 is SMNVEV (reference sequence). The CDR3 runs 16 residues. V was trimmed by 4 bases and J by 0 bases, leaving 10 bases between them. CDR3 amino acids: CASSSLTDSGANVLTF. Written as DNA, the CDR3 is TGTGCCAGCAGTTCCTTGACAGACTCTGGGGCCAACGTCCTGACTTTC. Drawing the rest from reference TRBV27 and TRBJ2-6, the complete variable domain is EAQVTQNPRYLITVTGKKLTVTCSQNMNHEYMSWYRQDPGLGLRQIYYSMNVEVTDKGDVPEGYKVSRKEKRNFPLILESPSPNQTSLYFCASSSLTDSGANVLTFGAGSRLTVL.

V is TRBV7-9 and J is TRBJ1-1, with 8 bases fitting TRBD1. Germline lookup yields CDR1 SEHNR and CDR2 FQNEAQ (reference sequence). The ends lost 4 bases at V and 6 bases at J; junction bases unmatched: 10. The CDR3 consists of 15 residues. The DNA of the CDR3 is TGTGCCAGCAGCTCCCCACGGGACAGGACCCCTGAAGCTTTCTTT. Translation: CASSSPRDRTPEAFF.

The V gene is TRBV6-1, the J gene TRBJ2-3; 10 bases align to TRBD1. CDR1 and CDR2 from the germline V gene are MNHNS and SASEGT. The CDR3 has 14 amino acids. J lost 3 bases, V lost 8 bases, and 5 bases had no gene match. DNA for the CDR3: TGTGCCAGCTCCGGGACAGGGGAAACAGATACGCAGTATTTT. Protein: CASSGTGETDTQYF.

The CDR3 sequence is CASSDPLLTYEQYF. In nucleotides, the CDR3 is TGTGCCAGCAGCGACCCTTTATTAACCTACGAGCAGTACTTC. V and J are TRBV2 and TRBJ2-7; D not certain. The length of the CDR3 is 14 residues. V was shortened by 6 bases and J by 2 bases, with 14 bases between the two germline ends. Per the germline V gene, CDR1 is SNHLY and CDR2 is FYNNEI.

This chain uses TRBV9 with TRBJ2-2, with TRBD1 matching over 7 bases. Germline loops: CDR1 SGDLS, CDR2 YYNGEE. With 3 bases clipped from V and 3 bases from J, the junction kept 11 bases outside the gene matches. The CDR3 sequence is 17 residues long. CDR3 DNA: TGTGCCAGCAGCGCATTAACCGGGACAGTAGACACCGGGGAGCTGTTTTTT. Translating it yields CASSALTGTVDTGELFF.